The T cell receptor (beta chain) described here comes from a study of identical twins. V dropped 6 bases and J dropped 8; count of bases not matched to a gene: 9. Germline CDR1 SNHLY, CDR2 FYNNEI. The CDR3 is 14 amino acids. TCRdb reprocessed the 5' RACE reads via MiXCR and lists one record per CDR3 protein. The sample has hundreds of thousands of distinct CDR3 sequences; approximately 25% are singletons. These data also formed part of another study, on T cells expressing NK-cell markers.

Source material: CD4+ T cells sorted from blood. The gene calls are TRBV2 and TRBJ1-4, with 7 bases identical to TRBD1. The receptor comes from a woman between 18 and 30 years old in good health. CDR3 residues: CASRRGGLGEKLFF. CDR3 sequence (DNA): TGTGCCAGCAGGCGAGGGGGCTTGGGGGAAAAACTGTTTTTT.